Listed below are T cell receptor beta chains from one sample, sequenced in a study of blood T cell repertoires in COVID-19. Using immunoSEQ multiplex PCR, the repertoire was profiled, and TCRdb retains in-frame clones only, with some absent. The repertoire holds around 200,000 clones, with around 84% as singletons. The sample consisted of peripheral blood. Every receptor here comes from a woman older than 75 with active or convalescent COVID-19. Each CDR3 is given with its conserved first and last residue. A D gene is named only where the DNA matches it firmly. Some rows mark clone size as missing; the rest say once, few, many or name a class of expanded clone.

size: .
J: TRBJ2-7
D: TRBD2
V: TRBV18
DNA: TGTGCCAGCTCACCACCGAAGCGGGAAACCTACGAGCAGTACTTC
CDR3: CASSPPKRETYEQYF

size: .
J: TRBJ2-1
D: TRBD2
V: TRBV7-9
DNA: TGTGCCAGCAGCCGGGGGGGACAACTCAATGAGCAGTTCTTC
CDR3: CASSRGGQLNEQFF

size: .
J: TRBJ2-1
D: .
V: TRBV9
DNA: TGTGCCAGCAGCGTACAGGGCACCAATGAGCAGTTCTTC
CDR3: CASSVQGTNEQFF

size: .
J: TRBJ1-1
D: .
V: TRBV6-5
DNA: TGTGCCAGCAGTTACTCGAGGGACACTGAAGCTTTCTTT
CDR3: CASSYSRDTEAFF

size: few
J: TRBJ1-3
D: .
V: TRBV3-1/TRBV3-2
DNA: TGTGCCAGCAGCCGCCGGACAGAAAAGAGAAACACCATATATTTT
CDR3: CASSRRTEKRNTIYF

size: once
J: TRBJ1-5
D: .
V: TRBV19
DNA: TGTGAAAGGGGCTTAAGGGTCCAGCCCCAGCATTTT
CDR3: CERGLRVQPQHF

size: .
J: TRBJ2-3
D: .
V: TRBV28
DNA: TGTGCCAGCAGTACAGGGATGGGTTATACGCAGTATTTT
CDR3: CASSTGMGYTQYF

size: .
J: TRBJ2-6
D: .
V: TRBV23-1
DNA: TGCGCCAGCAGTCAATCGGGGGGTGGTGGGGCCAACGTCCTGACTTTC
CDR3: CASSQSGGGGANVLTF

size: .
J: TRBJ2-1
D: TRBD2
V: TRBV25-1
DNA: TGTGCCAGCAGTGTTACCGGGACTAGCGGGACACATGAGCAGTTCTTC
CDR3: CASSVTGTSGTHEQFF

size: few
J: TRBJ2-7
D: TRBD2
V: TRBV3-1/TRBV3-2
DNA: TGTGCCAGCAGCCAAGGTGGGACTAGCGGGAGCCACTTGGGTGAGCAGTACTTC
CDR3: CASSQGGTSGSHLGEQYF

size: .
J: TRBJ2-2
D: .
V: TRBV27
DNA: TGTGCCAGCAGGGCCCGACAGGAGCCCGGGGAGCTGTTTTTT
CDR3: CASRARQEPGELFF

size: once
J: TRBJ2-2
D: TRBD1
V: TRBV9
DNA: TGTGCCAGCAGCGACCCTCGGACAGGGCCCACCGGGGAGCTGTTTTTT
CDR3: CASSDPRTGPTGELFF

size: .
J: TRBJ1-1
D: .
V: TRBV10-3
DNA: TGTGCCATCAGTGTGGCAGGGGTTCTCGGTGAAGCTTTCTTT
CDR3: CAISVAGVLGEAFF

size: .
J: TRBJ2-1
D: .
V: TRBV5-1
DNA: TGCGCCAGCAGCTTGGTTGGGTTAACGGAGTACAATGAGCAGTTCTTC
CDR3: CASSLVGLTEYNEQFF

size: .
J: TRBJ2-1
D: .
V: TRBV4-1
DNA: TGCGCCAGCAGCCTGGGGCTCCCTACGGAGCAGTTCTTC
CDR3: CASSLGLPTEQFF

size: .
J: TRBJ2-7
D: .
V: TRBV10-3
DNA: TGTGCCATCAGTGAGTCGAGGGTCGAGCAGTACTTC
CDR3: CAISESRVEQYF

size: .
J: TRBJ2-3
D: TRBD2
V: TRBV5-3
DNA: TGTGCCAGATCAAGGACTAGCGGGAGGGCCGTCGTGGCAGATACGCAGTATTTT
CDR3: CARSRTSGRAVVADTQYF

size: .
J: TRBJ2-7
D: TRBD2
V: TRBV19
DNA: TGTGCCAGTAGTATCGCGGGGGGGCCCCACGAGCAGTACTTC
CDR3: CASSIAGGPHEQYF

size: .
J: TRBJ1-2
D: .
V: TRBV4-3
DNA: TGCGCCAGCAGCCAAGATTCGGGGGGCAGGAGGGGCTACACCTTC
CDR3: CASSQDSGGRRGYTF

size: .
J: TRBJ2-3
D: TRBD2
V: TRBV7-3
DNA: TGTGCCAGCAGCTTCGCCGGGACTAGCGGGAGCACAGATACGCAGTATTTT
CDR3: CASSFAGTSGSTDTQYF

size: .
J: TRBJ2-5
D: TRBD1
V: TRBV5-1
DNA: TGCGCCAGCAGCGCTACCGGGACAGGCCAAGAGACCCAGTACTTC
CDR3: CASSATGTGQETQYF

size: .
J: TRBJ2-7
D: TRBD1
V: TRBV11-2
DNA: TGTGCCAGCGGGACGGGAGACAGGGGGCTGAACGAGCAGTACTTC
CDR3: CASGTGDRGLNEQYF

size: once
J: TRBJ1-2
D: .
V: TRBV7-6
DNA: TGTGCCAGCAGCACGGGGGTAGCACATGCTGGCTACACCTTC
CDR3: CASSTGVAHAGYTF

size: .
J: TRBJ2-7
D: TRBD1
V: TRBV11-3
DNA: TGTGCCAGCAGCCAAACCGGGACAGGGTACAACGAGCAGTACTTC
CDR3: CASSQTGTGYNEQYF

size: once
J: TRBJ2-5
D: TRBD2
V: TRBV5-4
DNA: TGTGCCAGCAGTTCCGGGACTAGCGGGCCCCAAGAGACCCAGTACTTC
CDR3: CASSSGTSGPQETQYF

size: once
J: TRBJ1-5
D: .
V: TRBV6-2/TRBV6-3
DNA: TGTGCCAGCAGTTACGGTGCCGGGGGGTTCAATCAGCCCCAGCATTTT
CDR3: CASSYGAGGFNQPQHF

size: .
J: TRBJ2-7
D: TRBD1
V: TRBV27
DNA: TGTGCCAGCAGTTCCACCGCACAGGGGGTGTACGAGCAGTACTTC
CDR3: CASSSTAQGVYEQYF

size: .
J: TRBJ2-2
D: .
V: TRBV6-5
DNA: TGTGCCTCCAGGGTTGCCGGGGAGCTGTTTTTT
CDR3: CASRVAGELFF

size: once
J: TRBJ2-3
D: TRBD2
V: TRBV6-5
DNA: TGTGCCAGCAGTTACGGAGCGGGAGGGGATACGCAGTATTTT
CDR3: CASSYGAGGDTQYF

size: .
J: TRBJ2-3
D: TRBD2
V: TRBV18
DNA: TGTGCCAGCTCACCTTTAGGACTAGCGGGGGGCACAGATACGCAGTATTTT
CDR3: CASSPLGLAGGTDTQYF

size: .
J: TRBJ2-5
D: TRBD1
V: TRBV2
DNA: TGTGCCAGCAAGGGACAGGGGGGAGAGACCCAGTACTTC
CDR3: CASKGQGGETQYF

size: .
J: TRBJ1-2
D: .
V: TRBV19
DNA: TGTGCCAGTACCCTGGGGCCGGACACAATTTATGGCTACACCTTC
CDR3: CASTLGPDTIYGYTF

size: .
J: TRBJ1-5
D: TRBD1
V: TRBV19
DNA: TGTGCCAGTAGAAAACCGGGGACAGGGTATCAGCCCCAGCATTTT
CDR3: CASRKPGTGYQPQHF

size: few
J: TRBJ2-5
D: TRBD1
V: TRBV2
DNA: TGTGCCAGCAGACGGGACAGGACAAAAGAGACCCAGTACTTC
CDR3: CASRRDRTKETQYF

size: .
J: TRBJ2-1
D: .
V: TRBV18
DNA: TGTGCCAGCTCACCACCATCCTGGAGTGAGCAGTTCTTC
CDR3: CASSPPSWSEQFF

size: .
J: TRBJ2-7
D: TRBD2
V: TRBV5-1
DNA: TGCGCCAGCAGCCGAGGAGCTAGCGGGGGTGTTTACGAGCAGTACTTC
CDR3: CASSRGASGGVYEQYF

size: .
J: TRBJ1-2
D: TRBD1
V: TRBV6-2/TRBV6-3
DNA: TGTGCCAGCAGTTCCGACAGGGTGAATTCTCCTTGGTATGGCTACACCTTC
CDR3: CASSSDRVNSPWYGYTF

size: .
J: TRBJ1-1
D: .
V: TRBV18
DNA: TGTGCCAGCTCACCTTACAGCACTCGGAACACTGAAGCTTTCTTT
CDR3: CASSPYSTRNTEAFF

size: .
J: TRBJ2-2
D: .
V: TRBV12-2
DNA: TGTGCAAGTCGCTTAGCGCCAAGATTTAGCGTATATAACAGGGCCACCGGGGAGCTGTTTTTT
CDR3: CASRLAPRFSVYNRATGELFF

size: few
J: TRBJ2-3
D: .
V: TRBV7-2
DNA: TGTGCCAGCAGCTTAGGTGCTGGGAGAGGTAGCACAGATACGCAGTATTTT
CDR3: CASSLGAGRGSTDTQYF

size: .
J: TRBJ2-2
D: .
V: TRBV7-6
DNA: TGTGCCAGCAGCTGGACAGAGAACACCGGGGAGCTGTTTTTT
CDR3: CASSWTENTGELFF

size: few
J: TRBJ1-2
D: TRBD1
V: TRBV6-2/TRBV6-3
DNA: TGTGCCAGCAGTAATCCGGACAGGGTGCATTATGGCTACACCTTC
CDR3: CASSNPDRVHYGYTF

size: .
J: TRBJ2-3
D: TRBD1
V: TRBV28
DNA: TGTGCCAGCAGTTCCAGGGACAGGATCACAGATACGCAGTATTTT
CDR3: CASSSRDRITDTQYF

size: few
J: TRBJ1-1
D: .
V: TRBV30
DNA: TGTGCCTGGAGTGTCTTCCGTGAAGCTTTCTTT
CDR3: CAWSVFREAFF

size: .
J: TRBJ1-2
D: TRBD1
V: TRBV6-4
DNA: TGTGCCAGCAACAGGGAACGACAGGGAGGCGCTTATGGCTACACCTTC
CDR3: CASNRERQGGAYGYTF

size: .
J: TRBJ2-1
D: .
V: TRBV10-3
DNA: TGTGCCATCAGTCCGCAGGGACAATCCTCCTACAATGAGCAGTTCTTC
CDR3: CAISPQGQSSYNEQFF

size: .
J: TRBJ2-5
D: .
V: TRBV18
DNA: TGTGCCAGCTCACTTGACGGCTTTCGGAGGGAGACCCAGTACTTC
CDR3: CASSLDGFRRETQYF

size: .
J: TRBJ1-1
D: .
V: TRBV2
DNA: TGTGCCAGCAGTGAGGCAACAGGGCGGAACACTGAAGCTTTCTTT
CDR3: CASSEATGRNTEAFF

size: few
J: TRBJ2-2
D: .
V: TRBV5-4
DNA: TGTGCCAGCAGCCCCTGGGCAGCGGCGAACACCGGGGAGCTGTTTTTT
CDR3: CASSPWAAANTGELFF

size: .
J: TRBJ1-2
D: .
V: TRBV11-2
DNA: TGTGCCAGCACCACCAGTCGCGGGGATCCGGACGGCTACACCTTC
CDR3: CASTTSRGDPDGYTF